There are a few counts of the clone carrying this T cell receptor beta chain. The sample originates from a study of molecular identifiers for immune sequencing clone quantification. MiXCR was run by TCRdb on the PCR reads, yielding one entry per CDR3 protein. Of a few hundred thousand distinct CDR3 sequences listed, less than 30% are singletons. Germline V gene sequence: CDR1 SGHAT, CDR2 FQNNGV. V lost 5 bases and J lost 4, with 11 bases in between. The CDR3 is made up of 13 amino acids. The clonotype comes from a human donor in good health. Some libraries in this study had Jurkat cell RNA spiked in. The sample was naive CD8+ T cells from blood, with Jurkat cell RNA spiked in. Documented subset: FACS-sorted CD8+CD4-CCR7+CD45RA+ naive T cells. This sequence joins TRBV11-2 and TRBJ1-1; no clear D gene. For the CDR3, the DNA is TGTGCCAGCAGCCTTAATGACCCCACTGAAGCTTTCTTT. Amino acids: CASSLNDPTEAFF.